This is a list of T cell receptor beta chains from one sample in a study of blood T cell repertoires in COVID-19. The repertoire was sequenced with immunoSEQ multiplex PCR; TCRdb's copy has only in-frame clones and lacks some. This sample has about 140,000 clones, with around 83% found just once. Sequences were obtained from peripheral blood. These receptors were obtained from a woman at least 80 years old with acute or convalescent COVID-19. Each CDR3 is given with its conserved first and last residue. Each record gives: J gene, D gene, V gene, CDR3 length, clone size, CDR3 DNA, CDR3 protein. The D gene is left open where the match is weak. Size is omitted from some rows. Given values are once, few, many or a class for expanded clones.

TRBJ1-2	TRBD1	TRBV28	14	-	TGTGCCAGCATCCCCGGGACAGGGGGCTATGGCTACACCTTC	CASIPGTGGYGYTF
TRBJ2-5	TRBD1	TRBV27	14	once	TGTGCCAGCAGAGGGACAGGGGGCTTTGAGACCCAGTACTTC	CASRGTGGFETQYF
TRBJ2-5	-	TRBV2	12	-	TGTGCCAGCAGTGGCGAGGCCAAGACCCAGTACTTC	CASSGEAKTQYF
TRBJ2-7	TRBD1	TRBV19	14	few	TGTGCCAGTAGTATGCGGGACAGGGTTAACGAGCAGTACTTC	CASSMRDRVNEQYF
TRBJ2-1	-	TRBV5-1	12	-	TGCGCCAGCAGCTTGGTACTCGGGGAGCAGTTCTTC	CASSLVLGEQFF
TRBJ1-5	-	TRBV30	19	once	TGTGCCTGGAGTGCGGGAATTGTTTTCGGGGACTATAGGTTACAGCCCCAGCATTTT	CAWSAGIVFGDYRLQPQHF
TRBJ2-1	TRBD2	TRBV7-7	17	-	TGTGCCAGCAGCTTAGCTAGCGGGGGCCGCTCCTACAATGAGCAGTTCTTC	CASSLASGGRSYNEQFF
TRBJ1-1	-	TRBV25-1	15	-	TGTGCCAGCAGTATTCGGGACACGGAGAACACTGAAGCTTTCTTT	CASSIRDTENTEAFF
TRBJ1-1	-	TRBV4-1	17	few	TGCGCCAGCAGCCAAGGGGGGCTTAAAAAACCCAACACTAAAGCTTTCTTT	CASSQGGLKKPNTKAFF
TRBJ1-6	-	TRBV30	16	-	TGTGCCTGGAGTCTGGGGCCGAGCTCCTATAATTCACCCCTCCACTTT	CAWSLGPSSYNSPLHF
TRBJ1-1	-	TRBV7-2	13	-	TGTGCCAGCAGCTGGACTAGGGACACTGAAGCTTTCTTT	CASSWTRDTEAFF
TRBJ2-1	TRBD2	TRBV6-5	16	-	TGTGCCAGCAGTTACTCGACTAGCGGGAGCGTCAATGAGCAGTTCTTC	CASSYSTSGSVNEQFF
TRBJ1-1	TRBD1	TRBV28	15	-	TGTGCCAGCAGTCCGCACAGGGGGCGCGTGACTGAAGCTTTCTTT	CASSPHRGRVTEAFF
TRBJ2-7	-	TRBV5-1	14	few	TGCGCCAGCAGCATCTACGACAGTGCCTACGAGCAGTACTTC	CASSIYDSAYEQYF
TRBJ2-5	-	TRBV13	16	-	TGTGCCAGCAGCTTAGCACCCCTCGAGTACCAAGAGACCCAGTACTTC	CASSLAPLEYQETQYF
TRBJ2-3	-	TRBV7-9	15	-	TGTGCCAGCGGGCCCCTGGGGGGTGGCACAGATACGCAGTATTTT	CASGPLGGGTDTQYF
TRBJ1-6	TRBD1	TRBV2	14	-	TGTGCCAGCAGTAAGGACAGGGGAGTTTCACCCCTCCACTTT	CASSKDRGVSPLHF
TRBJ1-4	-	TRBV5-8	15	-	TGTGCCAGCAGCTTGAGGTTCGGACTAGGGGAAAAACTGTTTTTT	CASSLRFGLGEKLFF
TRBJ2-4	TRBD1	TRBV18	15	-	TGTGCCAGCTCACCGCAGGGACAGAGGGCGTCTGGTCAGTACTTC	CASSPQGQRASGQYF
TRBJ2-7	-	TRBV12-3/TRBV12-4	13	-	TGTGCCAGCAGACGCGGGACCTCCCACGAGCAGTACTTC	CASRRGTSHEQYF
TRBJ2-5	TRBD1	TRBV27	14	-	TGTGCCAGCAGTGCCTCGACAGGGGGACGAGCCCAGTACTTC	CASSASTGGRAQYF
TRBJ2-5	-	TRBV28	13	-	TGTGCCAGCAGGGAGGGGCTAGATAAAGAGCAGTACTTC	CASREGLDKEQYF
TRBJ2-1	-	TRBV6-6	12	-	TGTGCCAGCAGCCAAGGACAGTTTGAGCAGTTCTTC	CASSQGQFEQFF
TRBJ2-5	-	TRBV6-5	13	-	TGTGCCAGCAGTAATGGCCTCGGGGTGACCCAGTACTTC	CASSNGLGVTQYF
TRBJ1-2	-	TRBV30	11	-	TGTGCCTGGAGTCCTCAGTATGGCTACACCTTC	CAWSPQYGYTF
TRBJ2-4	TRBD2	TRBV20-1	19	-	TGCAGTGCTAGTCTGACTAGCGGGTCTCTGCGGGCTTTAAAAAACATTCAGTACTTC	CSASLTSGSLRALKNIQYF
TRBJ2-6	-	TRBV2	14	-	TGTGCCAGCAGTGGTAGCTCTGGGGCCAACGTCCTGACTTTC	CASSGSSGANVLTF
TRBJ2-1	TRBD2	TRBV5-8	15	-	TGTGCCAGCAGCTTACTAGCGGGAATGTACAATGAGCAGTTCTTC	CASSLLAGMYNEQFF
TRBJ1-2	TRBD1	TRBV5-1	13	-	TGCGCCAGCAGCGAGGGGACAGACTATGGCTACACCTTC	CASSEGTDYGYTF